These T cell receptor beta chains were read from a single sample in a study of cytomegalovirus exposure and HLA in healthy donors. The repertoire was sequenced with immunoSEQ multiplex PCR; TCRdb's copy has only in-frame clones and lacks some. The table has 150,000 or so clones, 65% to 85% seen once. Sequenced input: PBMCs. The receptors come from a woman between 18 and 30 years old in good health and CMV-seronegative. Both conserved end residues are part of each CDR3. The order of the fields is V gene, D gene, J gene, CDR3 length, clone size, CDR3 protein, CDR3 DNA. A D gene is named only where the DNA matches it firmly. Only some rows state a clone size, as once, few, many or a class for expanded clones.

TRBV27	TRBD2	TRBJ2-1	15	-	CASSYLAGGDNEQFF	TGTGCCAGCAGTTATCTAGCGGGAGGCGACAATGAGCAGTTCTTC
TRBV23-1	-	TRBJ1-2	15	-	CASRGFFKRGYGYTF	TGCGCCAGCAGGGGATTCTTCAAAAGGGGCTATGGCTACACCTTC
TRBV5-1	TRBD2	TRBJ2-3	15	-	CASSLLSGRTDTQYF	TGCGCCAGCAGCTTACTTAGCGGGCGCACAGATACGCAGTATTTT
TRBV27	TRBD1	TRBJ2-1	16	-	CASSLFGDRVGNEQFF	TGTGCCAGCAGTTTATTCGGGGACAGGGTGGGCAATGAGCAGTTCTTC
TRBV28	-	TRBJ2-3	16	-	CASSSSEAGRTDTQYF	TGTGCCAGCAGTTCGTCCGAGGCGGGACGCACAGATACGCAGTATTTT
TRBV6-4	TRBD2	TRBJ2-1	19	-	CASSDSLAGGPYEDNEQFF	TGTGCCAGCAGTGACTCGCTAGCGGGAGGGCCATATGAAGACAATGAGCAGTTCTTC
TRBV4-1	TRBD1	TRBJ2-7	16	-	CASSQKSGTESYEQYF	TGCGCCAGCAGCCAAAAATCCGGGACAGAGTCATACGAGCAGTACTTC
TRBV7-9	-	TRBJ1-2	14	-	CASSRDMGPGGYTF	TGTGCCAGCAGCCGCGATATGGGTCCGGGAGGCTACACCTTC
TRBV28	-	TRBJ2-5	16	-	CASSRLHGGAFGTQYF	TGTGCCAGCAGCCGATTACATGGGGGGGCATTCGGGACCCAGTACTTC
TRBV6-1	-	TRBJ2-7	14	few	CASSPHRQTYEQYF	TGTGCCAGCAGTCCTCATAGACAAACCTACGAGCAGTACTTC
TRBV7-6	TRBD1	TRBJ2-7	16	-	CASSLGDRARAPEQYF	TGTGCCAGCAGCTTAGGGGACAGAGCGCGGGCGCCCGAGCAGTACTTC
TRBV5-4	-	TRBJ1-3	15	-	CASSLSIGSGNTIYF	TGTGCCAGCAGCTTGAGTATCGGCTCTGGAAACACCATATATTTT
TRBV5-6	-	TRBJ2-3	16	-	CASRDSVAPRTDTQYF	TGTGCCAGCAGGGATAGCGTGGCCCCCCGCACAGATACGCAGTATTTT
TRBV27	-	TRBJ1-5	14	-	CASSRRGFNQPQHF	TGTGCCAGCAGTCGCAGGGGATTCAATCAGCCCCAGCATTTT
TRBV19	-	TRBJ2-1	17	-	CASSIVQGWSSYNEQFF	TGTGCCAGTAGTATCGTACAGGGTTGGAGCTCCTACAATGAGCAGTTCTTC
TRBV7-2	-	TRBJ2-5	13	once	CASSLLGLETQYF	TGTGCCAGCAGCCTACTGGGGCTTGAGACCCAGTACTTC
TRBV27	-	TRBJ2-1	13	-	CASSLKGRVIQFF	TGTGCCAGCAGTTTAAAGGGCAGGGTCATCCAGTTCTTC
TRBV28	-	TRBJ2-1	13	few	CASSLPGGIEQFF	TGTGCCAGCAGTTTACCTGGGGGGATTGAGCAGTTCTTC
TRBV25-1	-	TRBJ2-7	14	-	CASSERGTFYEQYF	TGTGCCAGCAGTGAAAGGGGGACGTTCTACGAGCAGTACTTC
TRBV7-2	TRBD1	TRBJ1-3	15	-	CASSPTGGTGNTIYF	TGTGCCAGCAGCCCAACAGGGGGGACTGGAAACACCATATATTTT
TRBV6-1	-	TRBJ1-5	15	-	CASSEEGFAGQPQHF	TGTGCCAGCAGTGAAGAGGGGTTCGCAGGACAGCCCCAGCATTTT
TRBV7-9	-	TRBJ2-1	12	-	CASSPVVNEQFF	TGTGCCAGCAGCCCAGTTGTGAATGAGCAGTTCTTC
TRBV28	-	TRBJ1-3	14	once	CASSPEVAGNTIYF	TGTGCCAGCAGCCCGGAGGTAGCTGGAAACACCATATATTTT